These T cell receptor beta chains were read from a single sample in a study of regulatory T cells in long-lasting Graves disease. TCRdb recomputed calls from the multiplex PCR reads with MiXCR, one row per CDR3 protein. The profile shows about 660,000 distinct CDR3 sequences, 25% to 35% of them singletons. The source material was peripheral blood mononuclear cells (PBMCs), sampled when the disease was refractory, from a patient treated with antithyroid drugs. The receptors derive from a female donor with Graves disease. Each CDR3 is given with its conserved first and last residue. The D gene is left open where the match is weak. Expanded clones are given a class, and other clones once, few, many or no size at all.

NA | TRBJ1-2 | TRBV5-6 | TRBD1 | TGTGCCAGCAGCCCCGGGACAGCCTATTCGCCCGGCTACACCTTC | CASSPGTAYSPGYTF
NA | TRBJ1-1 | TRBV30 | TRBD1 | TGTGCCTGGACCAGGGACAGGAGGAGAACTGAAGCTTTCTTT | CAWTRDRRRTEAFF
few | TRBJ1-6 | TRBV12-3/TRBV12-4 | NA | TGTGCCAGCAGTTACACCTCAGACTCCTATAATTCACCCCTCCACTTT | CASSYTSDSYNSPLHF
few | TRBJ1-1 | TRBV6-1 | NA | TGTGCCAGCAGCTGGGGGAGATCGGCTTTCTTT | CASSWGRSAFF
NA | TRBJ1-6 | TRBV2 | NA | TGTGCCAGCACCCGCGGCAGCTCCTATAATTCACCCCTCCACTTT | CASTRGSSYNSPLHF
NA | TRBJ2-7 | TRBV29-1 | TRBD1 | TGCAGCGCCTCCGGGACAGGGTACTACGAGCAGTACTTC | CSASGTGYYEQYF
NA | TRBJ2-7 | TRBV7-9 | NA | TGTGCCAGCAGCCGAGCGGAACCCTACGAGCAGTACTTC | CASSRAEPYEQYF
few | TRBJ2-5 | TRBV3-1 | NA | TGTGCCAGCAGCCAAGAAGGCAAAGAGCGGGCCCCGCAGAAGACCCAGTACTTC | CASSQEGKERAPQKTQYF
NA | TRBJ2-3 | TRBV5-1 | TRBD1 | TGCGCCAGCAGCTACGACCGGGACAGAAGCACAGATACGCAGTATTTT | CASSYDRDRSTDTQYF
NA | TRBJ1-5 | TRBV2 | TRBD1 | TGTGCCAGCAGAGATGACAGGGGCGAACAGCCCCAGCATTTT | CASRDDRGEQPQHF
NA | TRBJ1-5 | TRBV28 | TRBD1 | TGTGCCAGCAGTTTCGAGCAGGGGGCGAGCAATCAGCCCCAGCATTTT | CASSFEQGASNQPQHF
few | TRBJ2-5 | TRBV28 | TRBD2 | TGTGCCAGCAGTTTTGGTAGCGGGACACGCGAGACCCAGTACTTC | CASSFGSGTRETQYF
many | TRBJ2-5 | TRBV12-3/TRBV12-4 | NA | TGTGCCAGCAGCTTAATTGGCGAGACCCAGTACTTC | CASSLIGETQYF
few | TRBJ1-4 | TRBV29-1 | TRBD1 | TGCAGCGTTGAAGATGGGACAGGATCTAATGAAAAACTGTTTTTT | CSVEDGTGSNEKLFF
NA | TRBJ1-5 | TRBV7-2 | NA | TGTGCCAGCAGCTACAGGGAGTACGGCAATCAGCCCCAGCATTTT | CASSYREYGNQPQHF
NA | TRBJ2-7 | TRBV6-1 | NA | TGTGCCGGCAGTCCAACATCCTACGAGCAGTACTTC | CAGSPTSYEQYF
few | TRBJ2-3 | TRBV5-5 | NA | TGTGCCAGCAGCGGTAGACGAATGTCAGATACGCAGTATTTT | CASSGRRMSDTQYF
few | TRBJ2-7 | TRBV10-2 | NA | TGCGCCAGCAGTGAGTCCTTTAAGTATGGGAGCTCCTACGAGCAGTACTTC | CASSESFKYGSSYEQYF
few | TRBJ1-5 | TRBV19 | NA | TGTGCCAGTAGTATCGGGAGGCATAGCAATCAGCCCCAGCATTTT | CASSIGRHSNQPQHF
NA | TRBJ1-2 | TRBV29-1 | NA | TGCAGCGTTGGATCCGACAGGAGCTATGGCTACACCTTC | CSVGSDRSYGYTF
NA | TRBJ1-1 | TRBV14 | NA | TGTGCCAGCAGCCGAGACACGACTGAAGCTTTCTTT | CASSRDTTEAFF
NA | TRBJ2-2 | TRBV20-1 | NA | TGCAGTGCTAGAGATTTCAATAGGGACACCGGGGAGCTGTTTTTT | CSARDFNRDTGELFF
NA | TRBJ1-1 | TRBV11-2 | NA | TGTGCCAGCAGCCTCAGGACACGATACACTGAAGCTTTCTTT | CASSLRTRYTEAFF
NA | TRBJ1-2 | TRBV6-1 | NA | TGTGCCAGCACCCCGGGTGAAGGCAATGCGGGCTATGGCTACACCTTC | CASTPGEGNAGYGYTF
NA | TRBJ2-7 | TRBV5-1 | TRBD2 | TGCGCCAGCAGCTTCGGGACTAGCGGGAGTGCGTACTACGAGCAGTACTTC | CASSFGTSGSAYYEQYF
NA | TRBJ1-6 | TRBV30 | NA | TGTGCCTGGAGTGACAGCAATTCACCCCTCCACTTT | CAWSDSNSPLHF
NA | TRBJ2-7 | TRBV28 | TRBD1 | TGTGCCAGCAGTTTCCCCCCCCCCGGGACAGGGGACTACGAGCAGTACTTC | CASSFPPPGTGDYEQYF
NA | TRBJ1-1 | TRBV7-2 | NA | TGTGCCAGCAGCTTAGAATCCCAGGGTGTGAACACTGAAGCTTTCTTT | CASSLESQGVNTEAFF
few | TRBJ1-3 | TRBV28 | TRBD1 | TGTGCCACTTACAGGGGACTTAGCTCTGGAAACACCATATATTTT | CATYRGLSSGNTIYF
NA | TRBJ2-7 | TRBV6-1 | NA | TGTGCCAGCAGTAACGTTGCCCGTGGCGAGCAGTACTTC | CASSNVARGEQYF
few | TRBJ1-5 | TRBV30 | NA | TGTGCCTGGAGTAGAACAGACAATCAGCCCCAGCATTTT | CAWSRTDNQPQHF
NA | TRBJ1-2 | TRBV5-1 | NA | TGCGCCAGCAGCCCGAGGGACAATTCCTATGGCTACACCTTC | CASSPRDNSYGYTF
many | TRBJ1-1 | TRBV6-1 | TRBD1 | TGTGCCAGCAGTGGGACAGGGGACATCGGCATGCGGACTGAAGCTTTCTTT | CASSGTGDIGMRTEAFF
NA | TRBJ2-5 | TRBV14 | NA | TGTGCCAGCAGCCAAGAGGGTAGCGGCCATACCTTC | CASSQEGSGHTF
NA | TRBJ1-2 | TRBV4-1 | NA | TGCGCCAGCAGCCAAGAAAGGAGAGGGGATGGCTACACCTTC | CASSQERRGDGYTF
NA | TRBJ1-2 | TRBV10-3 | NA | TGTGCCATCAGTGAGACCTATTCGTGGGGCTACACCTTC | CAISETYSWGYTF
once | TRBJ2-7 | TRBV5-1 | TRBD2 | TGCGCCAGCAGCTCGACTAGCGGAGCCAGGTACTTC | CASSSTSGARYF
NA | TRBJ1-2 | TRBV7-9 | NA | TGTGCCAGCAGCCCCGCAAGGCTGGACTATGGCTACACCTTC | CASSPARLDYGYTF
few | TRBJ2-7 | TRBV6-1 | NA | TGTGCCAGCAGGAACTGGGTGGGAGAGCAGTACTTC | CASRNWVGEQYF
few | TRBJ1-5 | TRBV7-8 | NA | TGTGCCAGCAGCTTAGATAAGGGACTGGTATCGAGCAATCAGCCCCAGCATTTT | CASSLDKGLVSSNQPQHF
few | TRBJ1-6 | TRBV28 | NA | TGTGCCAGCAGTTACTGGGATTATTCACCCCTCCACTTT | CASSYWDYSPLHF
NA | TRBJ2-3 | TRBV7-3 | TRBD2 | TGTGCCAGCAGCCGACTAGCGGGAGCAGCAGATACGCAGTATTTT | CASSRLAGAADTQYF
few | TRBJ1-1 | TRBV5-1 | TRBD1 | TGCGCCAGCAGCTTCGGACAGGGGAGGGGTAACACTGAAGCTTTCTTT | CASSFGQGRGNTEAFF
NA | TRBJ2-7 | TRBV2 | NA | TGTGCCAGCAGCTCGCCCCCTTTAGAGCAGTACTTC | CASSSPPLEQYF
NA | TRBJ1-1 | TRBV6-1 | NA | TGTGCCAGCAGTGAATGGGGCGAGAGGAACACTGAAGCTTTCTTT | CASSEWGERNTEAFF
many | TRBJ1-5 | TRBV28 | NA | TGTGCCAGCAGTACCTCTAAGAATCAGCCCCAGCATTTT | CASSTSKNQPQHF
NA | TRBJ2-5 | TRBV9 | NA | TGTGCCAGCAGCGTAGAGCAGGGGACTCAGGGAGAGACCCAGTACTTC | CASSVEQGTQGETQYF
few | TRBJ2-2 | TRBV12-3/TRBV12-4 | TRBD2 | TGTGCCAGCAGACCCATGATGACTAGCGGGAGGGGGAACACCGGGGAGCTGTTTTTT | CASRPMMTSGRGNTGELFF
NA | TRBJ2-7 | TRBV29-1 | NA | TGCAGCGTTGGGGGGCGACCGGGTCAAACGTCCGAGCAGTACTTC | CSVGGRPGQTSEQYF
few | TRBJ1-1 | TRBV30 | NA | TGTGCCTGGAGTGTGATGGGGAACACTGAAGCTTTCTTT | CAWSVMGNTEAFF
NA | TRBJ2-2 | TRBV3-1 | NA | TGTGCCAGCAGCCAAAGTGCGGCCACCGGGGAGCTGTTTTTT | CASSQSAATGELFF
NA | TRBJ2-3 | TRBV29-1 | TRBD1 | TGCAGCGTTGACGCGCTACAGGGGGTATTAGCAGATACGCAGTATTTT | CSVDALQGVLADTQYF
NA | TRBJ2-1 | TRBV6-1 | TRBD2 | TGTGCCCATAGCGGGACCTCCTACAATGAGCAGTTCTTC | CAHSGTSYNEQFF
NA | TRBJ1-2 | TRBV7-9 | TRBD1 | TGTGCCAGCAGCTCGACGTCAGGGGGACTCTCCTATGGCTACACCTTC | CASSSTSGGLSYGYTF
NA | TRBJ1-1 | TRBV29-1 | NA | TGCAGCGTTGGGCGGGCGGTGAACACTGAAGCTTTCTTT | CSVGRAVNTEAFF